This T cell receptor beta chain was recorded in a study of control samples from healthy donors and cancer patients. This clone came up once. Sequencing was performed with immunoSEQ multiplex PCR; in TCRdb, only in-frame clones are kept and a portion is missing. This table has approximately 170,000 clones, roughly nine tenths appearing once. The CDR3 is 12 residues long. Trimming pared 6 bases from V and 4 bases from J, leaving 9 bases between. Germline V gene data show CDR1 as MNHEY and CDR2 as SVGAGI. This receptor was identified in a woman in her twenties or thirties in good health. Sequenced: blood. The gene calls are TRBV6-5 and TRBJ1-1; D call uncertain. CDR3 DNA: TGTGCCAGCAGGGTCGGAGGCACTGAAGCTTTCTTT. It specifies CASRVGGTEAFF.